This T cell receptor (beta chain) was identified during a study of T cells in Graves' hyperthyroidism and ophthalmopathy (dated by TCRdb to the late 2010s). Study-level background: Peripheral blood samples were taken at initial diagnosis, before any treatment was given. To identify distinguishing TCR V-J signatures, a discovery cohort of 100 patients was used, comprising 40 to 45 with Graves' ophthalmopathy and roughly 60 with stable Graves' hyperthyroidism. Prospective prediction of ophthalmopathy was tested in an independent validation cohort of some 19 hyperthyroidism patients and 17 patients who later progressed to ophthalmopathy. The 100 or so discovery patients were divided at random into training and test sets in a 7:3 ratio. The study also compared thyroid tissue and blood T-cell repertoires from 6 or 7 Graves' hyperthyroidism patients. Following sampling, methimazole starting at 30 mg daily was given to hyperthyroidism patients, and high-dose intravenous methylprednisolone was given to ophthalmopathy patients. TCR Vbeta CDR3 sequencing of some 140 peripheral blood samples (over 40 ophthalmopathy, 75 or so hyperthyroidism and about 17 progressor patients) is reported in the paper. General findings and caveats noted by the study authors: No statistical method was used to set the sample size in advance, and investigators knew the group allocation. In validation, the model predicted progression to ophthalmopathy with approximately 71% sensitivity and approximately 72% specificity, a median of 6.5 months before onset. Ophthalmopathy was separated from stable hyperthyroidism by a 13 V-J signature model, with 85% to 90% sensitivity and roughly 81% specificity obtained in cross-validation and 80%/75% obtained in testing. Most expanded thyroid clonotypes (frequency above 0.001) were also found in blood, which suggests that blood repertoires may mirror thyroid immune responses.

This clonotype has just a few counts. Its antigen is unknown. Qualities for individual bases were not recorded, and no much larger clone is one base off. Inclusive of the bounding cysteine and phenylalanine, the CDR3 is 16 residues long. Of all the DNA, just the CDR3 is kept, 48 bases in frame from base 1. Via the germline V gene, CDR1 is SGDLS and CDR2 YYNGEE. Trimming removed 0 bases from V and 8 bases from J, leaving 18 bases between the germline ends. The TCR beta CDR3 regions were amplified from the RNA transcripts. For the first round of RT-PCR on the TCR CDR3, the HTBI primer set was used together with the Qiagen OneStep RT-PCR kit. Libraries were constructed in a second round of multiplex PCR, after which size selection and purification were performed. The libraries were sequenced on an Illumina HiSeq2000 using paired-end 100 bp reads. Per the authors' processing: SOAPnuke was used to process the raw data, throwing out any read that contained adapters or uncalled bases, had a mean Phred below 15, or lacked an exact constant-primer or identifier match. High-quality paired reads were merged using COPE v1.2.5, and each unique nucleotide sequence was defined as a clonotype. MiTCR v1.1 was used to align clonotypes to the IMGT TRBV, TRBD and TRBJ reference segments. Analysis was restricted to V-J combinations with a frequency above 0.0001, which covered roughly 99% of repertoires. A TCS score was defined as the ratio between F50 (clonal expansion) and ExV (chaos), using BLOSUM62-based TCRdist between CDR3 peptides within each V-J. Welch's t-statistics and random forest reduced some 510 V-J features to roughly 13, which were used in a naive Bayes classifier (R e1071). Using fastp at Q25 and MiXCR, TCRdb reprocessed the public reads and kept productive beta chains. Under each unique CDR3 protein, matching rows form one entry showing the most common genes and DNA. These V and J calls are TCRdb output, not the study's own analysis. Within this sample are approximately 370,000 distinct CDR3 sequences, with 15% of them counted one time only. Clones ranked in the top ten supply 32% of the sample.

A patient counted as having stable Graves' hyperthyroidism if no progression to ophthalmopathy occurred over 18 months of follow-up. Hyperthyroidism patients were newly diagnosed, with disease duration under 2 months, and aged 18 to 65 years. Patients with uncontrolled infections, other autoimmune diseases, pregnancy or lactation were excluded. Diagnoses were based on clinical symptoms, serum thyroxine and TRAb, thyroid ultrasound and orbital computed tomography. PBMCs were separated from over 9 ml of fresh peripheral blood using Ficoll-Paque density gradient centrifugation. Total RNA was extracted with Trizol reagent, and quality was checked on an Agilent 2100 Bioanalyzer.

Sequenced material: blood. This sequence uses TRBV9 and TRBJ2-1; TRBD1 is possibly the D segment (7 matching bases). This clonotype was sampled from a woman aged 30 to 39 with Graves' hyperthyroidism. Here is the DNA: TGTGCCAGCAGCGTAGATGGCAGGGGGGCTCGGGATGAGCAGTTCTTC. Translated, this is CASSVDGRGARDEQFF.